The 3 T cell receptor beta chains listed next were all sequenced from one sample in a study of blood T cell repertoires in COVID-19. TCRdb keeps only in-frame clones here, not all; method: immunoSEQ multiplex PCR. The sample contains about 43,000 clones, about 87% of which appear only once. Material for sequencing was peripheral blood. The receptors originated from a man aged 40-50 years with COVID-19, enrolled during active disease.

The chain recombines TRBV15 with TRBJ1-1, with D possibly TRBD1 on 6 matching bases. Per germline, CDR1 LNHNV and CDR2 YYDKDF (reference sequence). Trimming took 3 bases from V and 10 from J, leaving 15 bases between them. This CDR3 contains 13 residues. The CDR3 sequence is CATSSPQGWGAFF. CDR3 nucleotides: TGTGCCACCAGCAGCCCACAGGGTTGGGGAGCTTTCTTT.

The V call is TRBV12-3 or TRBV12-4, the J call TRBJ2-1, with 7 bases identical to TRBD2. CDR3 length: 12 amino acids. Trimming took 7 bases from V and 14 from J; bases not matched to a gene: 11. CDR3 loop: CASTLDPGLKFF. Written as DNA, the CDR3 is TGTGCCAGCACACTAGACCCGGGACTAAAGTTCTTC.

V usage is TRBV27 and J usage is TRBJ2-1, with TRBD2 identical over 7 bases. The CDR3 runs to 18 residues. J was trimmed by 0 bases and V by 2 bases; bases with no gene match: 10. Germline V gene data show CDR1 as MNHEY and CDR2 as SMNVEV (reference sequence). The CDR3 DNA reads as TGTGCCAGCAGTTTAGAGACTAGCAGGATTAGCTCCTACAATGAGCAGTTCTTC. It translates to CASSLETSRISSYNEQFF.